This T cell receptor beta chain came from a study of OX40 agonist ivuxolimab in advanced cancers. Study information: Those enrolled were 80% to 85% male, with a mean age of around 60 years and ages from about 20 to 80.

CDR1 and CDR2 from the germline V gene are MDHEN and SYDVKM. V lost 3 bases to trimming and J lost 7 bases, with 9 bases between them. The CDR3 has 12 amino acids. Prior autoimmune disease or systemic immunosuppression barred patients. Sequencing used immunoSEQ multiplex PCR; TCRdb keeps in-frame clones, though not all of them. The sample gives around 150,000 clones, 85% to 95% of which show up once; just over 0.3% is in the top ten. V is TRBV28 and J is TRBJ1-2, with D possibly TRBD1 on 5 matching bases. The receptor's source is an adult with an advanced solid tumor such as melanoma, head and neck, liver or kidney cancer. Source: CD4+ or CD8+ T cells sorted from blood, taken in a trial of the OX40 agonist ivuxolimab. CDR3: CASSLGLGGYTF. The CDR3 nucleotides read TGTGCCAGCAGTTTGGGGCTGGGTGGCTACACCTTC.